This is a list of T cell receptor beta chains from one sample in a study of CD8 T cells in ankylosing spondylitis. MiXCR, run by TCRdb on the 5' RACE reads, gives a single entry per CDR3 protein. The sample has 470,000 or so distinct CDR3 sequences, about 25% seen once; the top ten hold 0.89%. The sample consisted of blood, either unsorted or a sorted T cell fraction (not recorded which). Receptors originate from a male donor with ankylosing spondylitis. The CDR3 runs from the conserved cysteine through the conserved F or W.

TRBV7-9	TRBJ2-2	CASTLSLAGMNTGELFF
TRBV5-1	TRBJ1-1	CASSFRSEGRQNTEAFF
TRBV9	TRBJ1-6	CASSVAGRPHNSPLHF
TRBV12-3/TRBV12-4	TRBJ1-6	CASSLTSRNSPLHF
TRBV20-1	TRBJ1-4	CSATKTPGQGAANEKLFF
TRBV12-3/TRBV12-4	TRBJ1-2	CASNKQGANYGYTF
TRBV12-3/TRBV12-4	TRBJ2-1	CASSRNLGADNEQFF
TRBV12-3/TRBV12-4	TRBJ1-1	CASSLRKNTEAFF
TRBV12-3/TRBV12-4	TRBJ1-5	CASSTGTVSNQPQHF
TRBV10-3	TRBJ2-2	CAISDPWDSRRTGELFF
TRBV7-2	TRBJ2-1	CASSLSPGASYNEQFF
TRBV5-1	TRBJ2-3	CASSFYIIGTSTDTQYF
TRBV12-3/TRBV12-4	TRBJ2-3	CASSFYYTQYF
TRBV15	TRBJ2-3	CATSGGASPDTQYF
TRBV5-1	TRBJ1-4	CASSSGQLGEKLFF
TRBV6-5	TRBJ2-2	CASSYGRFTGELFF
TRBV4-1	TRBJ2-1	CASSQVTSGRNEQFF
TRBV2	TRBJ1-3	CASSETLITIYF
TRBV30	TRBJ2-7	CAWSPGQGAGEQYF
TRBV5-1	TRBJ2-3	CASSVDRGGDTQYF
TRBV5-5	TRBJ2-7	CASSLRAGAYEQYF
TRBV11-2	TRBJ2-3	CASSPRDRGIDTQYF
TRBV18	TRBJ2-2	CASSPPEGTGTGELFF
TRBV5-1	TRBJ2-1	CASGFSSGSSYNEQFF
TRBV28	TRBJ2-1	CASSGGLAVYNEQFF
TRBV24-1	TRBJ1-5	CATSDSRGGGAGNQPQHF
TRBV5-1	TRBJ2-2	CASSRISGRSAGELFF
TRBV20-1	TRBJ2-1	CSAGQGGSYNEQFF
TRBV5-4	TRBJ1-1	CASSLGSSGGSTEAFF
TRBV5-6	TRBJ2-7	CASSLVAGEDEQYF
TRBV9	TRBJ1-2	CASSVDGANYGYTF
TRBV29-1	TRBJ2-5	CSVSPLSAGALGETQYF
TRBV27	TRBJ1-4	CASSPDRLGKLFF
TRBV12-3/TRBV12-4	TRBJ2-2	CASRADMGTGELFF
TRBV20-1	TRBJ2-1	CSARSGRGDEQFF
TRBV14	TRBJ2-1	CASGQDPSYNEQFF
TRBV20-1	TRBJ2-1	CSANSGRNSDEQFF
TRBV24-1	TRBJ1-5	CATSEGVGQGRNLDQPQHF
TRBV24-1	TRBJ2-1	CATSDFLTSGRNEQFF
TRBV7-9	TRBJ2-2	CASSLAGAGELFF
TRBV2	TRBJ1-5	CASTDSDNQPQHF
TRBV6-1	TRBJ2-2	CASGGRERLNGELFF
TRBV5-1	TRBJ2-7	CASSLDSMVYEQYF
TRBV29-1	TRBJ1-1	CSASLGRNTEAFF
TRBV7-8	TRBJ2-1	CASSSRPSGRGDRNEQFF
TRBV12-3/TRBV12-4	TRBJ1-2	CASSLGTRSLGYTF
TRBV4-1	TRBJ1-2	CASSQDRGKAGDYGYTF
TRBV7-2	TRBJ1-1	CASSSRGAFTEAFF